Shown below are 17 T cell receptor beta chains from a single sample sequenced in a study of blood T cell repertoires in COVID-19. Produced via immunoSEQ multiplex PCR; TCRdb's table is partial and in-frame only. Of 65,000 to 95,000 clones listed, approximately 90% are singletons. Sequencing used peripheral blood. All receptors come from a man in his sixties or seventies with active or convalescent COVID-19.

This clone has only one observation. This chain connects TRBV7-8 to TRBJ2-7; maybe TRBD2 (7 bases). The CDR3 spans 16 residues. Germline CDR1 and CDR2: SGHVS and FQNEAQ. V was clipped by 5 bases and J by 5 bases, with 22 bases between them. The CDR3 nucleotides read TGTGCCAGCAGCACGGGGGGCCGGACTAGTGGACACGAGCAGTACTTC. Translating it yields CASSTGGRTSGHEQYF.

The chain employs TRBV18 and TRBJ2-2, with D possibly TRBD2 on 5 matching bases. V dropped 1 base and J dropped 4 bases, with 13 bases sitting between them. The germline CDR1 and CDR2 sequences are KGHSH and LQKENI. The CDR3 sequence is 16 residues long. As DNA, the CDR3 is TGTGCCAGCTCACCACTTCAGCGAGGGAGCACCGGGGAGCTGTTTTTT. Residues: CASSPLQRGSTGELFF.

The chain joins TRBV10-3 to TRBJ2-1, with D maybe TRBD2 (6 bases). CDR1 is ENHRY, CDR2 SYGVKD, per germline. The ends were cut back, 8 bases at V and 7 bases at J, with 12 bases in the middle. There are 12 residues in the CDR3. The CDR3 coding sequence is TGTGCCATCGCTAGCGCCAATAATGAGCAGTTCTTC. This codes for CAIASANNEQFF.

The rearrangement uses TRBV5-1 and TRBJ2-1, with TRBD2 matching 7 bases. The germline CDR1 and CDR2 sequences are SGHRS and YFSETQ. The V segment lost 0 bases and the J segment 0 bases; nucleotides outside the gene matches: 3. This CDR3 is built from 16 residues. CDR3 in DNA: TGCGCCAGCAGCTTGGGAGCGGGACTCTCCTACAATGAGCAGTTCTTC. Amino acid sequence: CASSLGAGLSYNEQFF.

The chain joins TRBV11-2 to TRBJ2-5; D is perhaps TRBD1 (5 bases). The CDR3 is 13 amino acids. Germline V gives CDR1 SGHAT, CDR2 FQNNGV. Between the trimmed V and J ends, which lost 5 bases and 0 bases, there was a span of 7 bases. The CDR3 sequence: CASSRGYQETQYF. The CDR3 region has the DNA TGTGCCAGCAGCAGGGGTTACCAAGAGACCCAGTACTTC.

The J gene is TRBJ1-2, the V gene TRBV6-1, with D perhaps TRBD1 (5 bases). The CDR3 loop spans 15 amino acids. Germline lookup yields CDR1 MNHNS and CDR2 SASEGT. Trimming pared 0 bases from V and 5 bases from J, leaving 13 bases between. As DNA, the CDR3 is TGTGCCAGCAGTGAAGCGGGGCAGGCCGGGTATGGCTACACCTTC. Its translation is CASSEAGQAGYGYTF.

The rearrangement joins TRBV5-1 to TRBJ2-1; TRBD1 might be the D (5 bases). V lost 5 bases, J lost 6 bases, and 18 bases lay in between. The CDR3 contains 15 residues. Germline V gives CDR1 SGHRS, CDR2 YFSETQ. Here the CDR3 reads CASRAGQPAFNEQFF. The CDR3 coding sequence is TGCGCCAGCAGGGCTGGACAACCAGCTTTCAATGAGCAGTTCTTC.

The V and J genes are TRBV6-1 and TRBJ2-5, with 11 bases matching TRBD2. The CDR3 has 19 amino acids. Germline lookup yields CDR1 MNHNS and CDR2 SASEGT. V shed 1 base and J 0 bases; nucleotides not matched to a gene: 10. The CDR3 DNA is TGTGCCAGCAGTGAAGGGGAACTAGCGGGGGCCGCCTACCAAGAGACCCAGTACTTC. Protein: CASSEGELAGAAYQETQYF.

The V and J genes are TRBV5-1 and TRBJ2-6, with a possible D match to TRBD1 (5 bases). CDR3 size: 15 residues. Germline V lookup: CDR1 SGHRS, CDR2 YFSETQ. The ends were cut back, 4 bases at V and 3 bases at J, with 11 bases in the middle. CDR3 protein: CASSAQGSGANVLTF. In DNA, the CDR3 is TGCGCCAGCAGCGCTCAGGGTAGTGGGGCCAACGTCCTGACTTTC. Full variable domain (outside the CDR3, taken from reference TRBV5-1 and TRBJ2-6): KAGVTQTPRYLIKTRGQQVTLSCSPISGHRSVSWYQQTPGQGLQFLFEYFSETQRNKGNFPGRFSGRQFSNSRSEMNVSTLELGDSALYLCASSAQGSGANVLTFGAGSRLTVL.

The chain employs TRBV5-1 and TRBJ2-1, with D possibly TRBD1 on 5 matching bases. Germline CDR1 SGHRS, CDR2 YFSETQ. Between the trimmed V and J ends, which lost 0 bases and 0 bases, there was a span of 7 bases. The CDR3 is made up of 15 amino acids. The CDR3 sequence is CASSLGQSSYNEQFF. For the CDR3, the DNA is TGCGCCAGCAGCTTGGGACAGAGCTCCTACAATGAGCAGTTCTTC. The whole variable domain, remainder taken from reference TRBV5-1 and TRBJ2-1, is KAGVTQTPRYLIKTRGQQVTLSCSPISGHRSVSWYQQTPGQGLQFLFEYFSETQRNKGNFPGRFSGRQFSNSRSEMNVSTLELGDSALYLCASSLGQSSYNEQFFGPGTRLTVL.

In this sample, this clone turned up a few times. This chain links TRBV15 with TRBJ1-1; D is perhaps TRBD1 (6 bases). Trimming cost V 8 bases and J 3 bases, with 16 bases left between them. Germline values: CDR1 LNHNV, CDR2 YYDKDF (reference sequence). The CDR3 is made up of 14 amino acids. CDR3 residues: CATARRDTYTEAFF. The CDR3 bases are TGTGCCACCGCCCGCCGGGACACCTACACTGAAGCTTTCTTT.

J is TRBJ2-5 and V is TRBV2, with D unclear. The CDR3 has 13 amino acids. Germline CDR1 is SNHLY and CDR2 is FYNNEI. The V gene lost 4 bases and the J gene lost 4 bases, with 10 bases spanning the gap. CDR3 sequence: CASSVNARETQYF. The CDR3 nucleotides are TGTGCCAGCAGTGTCAATGCGCGAGAGACCCAGTACTTC.

The chain couples TRBV5-1 to TRBJ1-1; 7 bases agree with TRBD1. CDR1 is SGHRS, CDR2 YFSETQ, per germline. The V segment lost 4 bases and the J segment 4 bases; nucleotides outside the gene matches: 4. The CDR3 is made up of 13 amino acids. The chain's CDR3 is CASSMPGGTEAFF. The CDR3 nucleotides read TGCGCCAGCAGCATGCCAGGGGGCACTGAAGCTTTCTTT.

V gene TRBV4-1 combines with J gene TRBJ2-1, with D possibly TRBD2 on 6 matching bases. V lost 5 bases and J 10 bases, leaving 15 bases between the germline ends. The V gene's germline CDR1 is MGHRA and CDR2 YSYEKL. The CDR3 loop spans 13 amino acids. The CDR3 loop is CASSYNKGREQFF. CDR3 nucleotides: TGCGCCAGCAGCTATAATAAGGGGAGGGAGCAGTTCTTC.

The chain is built from TRBV10-2 and TRBJ2-3; 11 bases are a match to TRBD2. This CDR3 comprises 16 residues. V shed 0 bases and J 4 bases; nucleotides not matched to a gene: 3. CDR1 WSHSY and CDR2 SAAADI come from the germline V gene. The CDR3 region is CASSESMGLAADTQYF. CDR3 coding DNA: TGCGCCAGCAGTGAGTCAATGGGACTAGCGGCAGATACGCAGTATTTT.

The rearrangement links TRBV11-2 to TRBJ1-2; 8 positions agree with TRBD1. This CDR3 has 14 residues. CDR1 is SGHAT and CDR2 is FQNNGV in the germline V gene. J gave up 8 bases and V 2 bases, and 7 bases lay outside the gene matches. CDR3 region: CASSLPGGFGGYTF. The CDR3 DNA sequence: TGTGCCAGCAGCTTACCAGGGGGCTTCGGCGGCTACACCTTC.

The chain recombines TRBV9 with TRBJ2-3, with 12 bases that match TRBD2. V lost 4 bases to trimming and J lost 3 bases; unmatched junction nucleotides: 3. In germline, CDR1 is SGDLS, CDR2 YYNGEE. The CDR3 contains 15 residues. The CDR3 region is CASSLAGGQTDTQYF. The DNA for the CDR3 is TGTGCCAGCAGCCTAGCGGGGGGGCAGACAGATACGCAGTATTTT.